The TCR beta chain described here comes from a study of T cell repertoires in cytomegalovirus infection. Overall study context: An indication of both CMV infection and matching HLA type came from public TCR beta signatures.

TCRdb re-called the reads through MiXCR, storing one row per CDR3 protein. This table has more than 250,000 distinct CDR3 sequences, just under 25% appearing once. This clonotype was detected many times. Its antigen is as yet unknown. The CDR3 has 14 amino acids. The germline gives CDR1 SGHTA, CDR2 FQGNSA. Trimming removed 1 base at V and 6 bases at J, with 11 bases between. The receptor was isolated from a human donor in good health (CMV status not recorded). Some clones in this sample may be carry-over from other donors' samples. The starting material was cultured PBMCs, obtained from culture after CMV antigen stimulation. The chain uses TRBV7-2 and TRBJ2-3; D unresolved. CDR3 protein: CASSLVLGWDTQYF. DNA of the CDR3: TGTGCCAGCAGCTTAGTCTTGGGTTGGGATACGCAGTATTTT.